This T cell receptor (beta chain) was recorded in a study of shared clonotypes between healthy human individuals. V lost 3 bases and J lost 5, with 16 bases in between. CDR1 is GTSNPN and CDR2 is SVGIG in the germline V gene (reference sequence). CDR3 length equals 15 residues. Sequencing was performed with immunoSEQ multiplex PCR; in TCRdb, only in-frame clones are kept and a portion is missing. The sample has 2 million to 3 million clones; over 85% are singletons. The receptor was derived from a man aged 18 to 29 in good health. This chain connects TRBV30 to TRBJ1-4; D is unresolved. Input material: naive CD4+ T cells sorted from blood. This sample's subset: CD45RA+ positively selected. CDR3 DNA: TGTGCCTGGAGGCGGACGAGGTCAGCCAATGAAAAACTGTTTTTT. This gives the protein CAWRRTRSANEKLFF.